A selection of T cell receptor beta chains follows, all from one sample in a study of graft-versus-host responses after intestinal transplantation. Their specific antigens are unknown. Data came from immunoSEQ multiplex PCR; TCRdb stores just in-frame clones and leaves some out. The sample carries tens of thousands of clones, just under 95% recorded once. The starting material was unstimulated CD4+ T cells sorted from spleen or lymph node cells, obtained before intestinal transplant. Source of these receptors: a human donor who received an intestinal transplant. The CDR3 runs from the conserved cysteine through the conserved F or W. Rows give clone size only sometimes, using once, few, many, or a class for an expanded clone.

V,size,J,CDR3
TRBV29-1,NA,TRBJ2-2,CSVEKAGGRGVAGELFF
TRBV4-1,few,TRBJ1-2,CASSHNYGYTF
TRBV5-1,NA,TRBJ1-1,CASSLAVGAGVTEAFF
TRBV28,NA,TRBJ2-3,CASSLADTQYF
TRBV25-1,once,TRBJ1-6,CASSEKGGLSSYNSPLHF
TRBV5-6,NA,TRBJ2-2,CASSFVGGRSNTGELFF
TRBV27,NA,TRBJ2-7,CASSSDRGVFYEQYF
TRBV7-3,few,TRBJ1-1,CASSPTGGTEAFF
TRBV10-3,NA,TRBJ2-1,CAISRAGTGENEQFF
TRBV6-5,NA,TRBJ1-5,CASSELSGNQPQHF
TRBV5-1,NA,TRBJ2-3,CASSWTASGATDTQYF
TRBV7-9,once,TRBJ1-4,CASSIPGQGYNEKLFF
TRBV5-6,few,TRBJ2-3,CASTLTGRADTQYF
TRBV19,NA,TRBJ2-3,CASRTSGSTDTQYF
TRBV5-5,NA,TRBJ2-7,CASSLAGTGGYEQYF
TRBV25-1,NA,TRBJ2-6,CASGNLAGAGANVLTF